This T cell receptor beta chain appears in the sequencing data of a study of blood T cell repertoires in COVID-19 (dated by TCRdb to about 2020). With regard to the full study: Recovered participants in ImmuneRACE Cohort 3 were defined as having two consecutive negative NP/OP PCR tests, clearance from a healthcare professional, or resolution of symptoms. A freely available public database, intended as a resource for researchers studying the immune response to SARS-CoV-2, is where the repertoires were released. A de-identified subject ID, COVID-19 status, age in years and sex were almost always included in the sample metadata. Subjects who had been exposed to COVID-19, were actively infected with it, or had recovered from it provided the deeply sampled blood TCRbeta repertoires that made up the dataset. The collaborator samples originated in the United States, Italy and Spain and spanned the acute and convalescent phases of COVID-19. Samples came from the ongoing ImmuneRACE study (first 160 participants) plus 1,254 subjects from 6 global collaborators. Where available, HLA class I and class II types were taken from metadata supplied by the sample provider and were not determined by assay-based typing. The material from the prospective study consisted of cDNA or gDNA derived from T cells, B-cell-depleted T cells, or PBMCs.

TCRbeta CDR3 regions were amplified from genomic DNA using the immunoSEQ Assay, a bias-controlled multiplex PCR. The paper's processing steps were these. The number of nucleated cells in each sample was estimated from the amplification of reference gene primers within the assay. To quantify the absolute abundance of each unique TCRbeta CDR3 rearrangement, sequence reads were collapsed and filtered. Productive Simpson clonality was computed per sample as the square root of Simpson's diversity index over productive rearrangements. TCRdb mirrors the immuneACCESS table, restricted to in-frame sequences. Some clones are absent from its copies; in checked studies, under half trace to an unresolved V gene, and the reason for the others is unknown. V, J and clone size are taken as reported in that table, and D and trimming were inferred from the DNA itself. This sample holds 200,000 to 250,000 clones; approximately 87% were observed only once. Approximately 2.8% of the sample comes from the top ten.

Participants in the prospective study were aged roughly 18 to 90 years, lived in under 30 United States geographic areas, and enrolled through a virtual design. To assign participants to cohorts, the prospective study relied on clinical history that participants themselves reported in a screening survey and a study questionnaire. Mobile phlebotomists in the prospective study collected whole blood, serum and a nasopharyngeal or oropharyngeal swab from every participant. Additional blood draws and questionnaires over a roughly two-month period could optionally be provided by prospective study participants. Prospective study blood samples were shipped either frozen or at room temperature before DNA extraction. Study-wide conclusions, independent of this receptor: How much clinical and demographic metadata was included differed by source and by participant, and the metadata was provided uncurated.

A word on this clone: Its antigen is unknown. No base quality information exists; no much larger clone differs at one position.

V is trimmed back by 5 bases and J by 9 bases, and the junction contains 15 bases that no gene match accounts for. CDR1 and CDR2 are read off the germline V gene as SQVTM and ANQGSEA. The CDR3 runs 14 amino acids, cysteine and phenylalanine included. The sequence is cut down to CDR3 DNA, 42 bases in frame from base 1. This clonotype was obtained from a woman between 45 and 60 years old in a cohort exposed to, infected with or recovered from COVID-19 (not recorded which). Rearrangement joined TRBV29-1 to TRBJ2-7; 8 of the junction bases match TRBD1. Sequenced sample: PBMCs or T cells enriched from blood (not recorded which). In nucleotide form, the sequence is TGCAGCGTTCGAGGTGGCAGGGGGCCAATCGGGCAGTACTTC. Its translation is CSVRGGRGPIGQYF.